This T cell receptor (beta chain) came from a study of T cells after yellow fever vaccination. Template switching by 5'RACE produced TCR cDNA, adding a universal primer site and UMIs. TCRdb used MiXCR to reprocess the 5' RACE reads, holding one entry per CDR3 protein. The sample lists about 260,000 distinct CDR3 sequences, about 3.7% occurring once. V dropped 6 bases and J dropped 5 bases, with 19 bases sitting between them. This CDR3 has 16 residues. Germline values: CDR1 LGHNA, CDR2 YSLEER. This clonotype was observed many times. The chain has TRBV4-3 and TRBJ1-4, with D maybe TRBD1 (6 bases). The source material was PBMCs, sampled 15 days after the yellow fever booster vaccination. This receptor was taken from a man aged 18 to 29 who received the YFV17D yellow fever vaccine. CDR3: CASSQIATGINEKLFF. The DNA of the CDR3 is TGCGCCAGCAGTCAAATTGCCACAGGGATAAATGAAAAACTGTTTTTT.